The entry below gives a single T cell receptor beta chain sequence along with its context. The CDR3 has 13 amino acids. Germline CDR1 is GTSNPN and CDR2 is SVGIG (reference sequence). V was pared by 1 base and J by 3 bases, with 7 bases between. The record originates from a study of a mutant IDH1 vaccine in newly diagnosed glioma. The protocol was immunoSEQ multiplex PCR, while the TCRdb copy is restricted to in-frame clones and leaves out a portion. Here the sample spans fewer than 100,000 clones, roughly 90% being singletons. The time point is: baseline, week 1 (first vaccination visit). Treatment noted: pre-vaccination baseline after standard-of-care therapy. New astrocytomas of WHO grade 3 or 4 that were IDH1-mutant and ATRX-lost were found in the donors.

This receptor was obtained from a woman in her forties or fifties with glioma. The V gene is TRBV30, the J gene TRBJ1-5; D unresolved. The sequenced sample was PBMCs, obtained from a glioma patient treated with radiotherapy, temozolomide or both. The CDR3 here is CAWSGQTNQPQHF. CDR3 coding DNA: TGTGCCTGGAGTGGTCAGACCAATCAGCCCCAGCATTTT.